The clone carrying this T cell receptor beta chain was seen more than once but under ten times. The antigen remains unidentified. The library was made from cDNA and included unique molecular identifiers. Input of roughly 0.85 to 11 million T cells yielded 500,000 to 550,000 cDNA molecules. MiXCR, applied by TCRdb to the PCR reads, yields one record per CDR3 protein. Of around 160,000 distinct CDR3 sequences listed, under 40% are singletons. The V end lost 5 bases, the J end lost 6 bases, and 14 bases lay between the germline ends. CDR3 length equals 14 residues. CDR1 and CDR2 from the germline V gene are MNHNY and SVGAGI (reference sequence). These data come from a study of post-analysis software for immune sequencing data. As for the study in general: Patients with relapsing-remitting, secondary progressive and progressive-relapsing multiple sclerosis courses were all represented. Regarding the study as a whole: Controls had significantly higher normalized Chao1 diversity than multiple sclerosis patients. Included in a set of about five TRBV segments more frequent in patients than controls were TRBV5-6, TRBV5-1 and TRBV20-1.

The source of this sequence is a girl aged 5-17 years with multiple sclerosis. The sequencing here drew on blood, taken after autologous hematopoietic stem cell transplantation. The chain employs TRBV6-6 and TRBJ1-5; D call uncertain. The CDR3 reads CASSTRVRSQPQHF. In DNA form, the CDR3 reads TGTGCCAGCAGTACGCGGGTGAGGAGTCAGCCCCAGCATTTT.